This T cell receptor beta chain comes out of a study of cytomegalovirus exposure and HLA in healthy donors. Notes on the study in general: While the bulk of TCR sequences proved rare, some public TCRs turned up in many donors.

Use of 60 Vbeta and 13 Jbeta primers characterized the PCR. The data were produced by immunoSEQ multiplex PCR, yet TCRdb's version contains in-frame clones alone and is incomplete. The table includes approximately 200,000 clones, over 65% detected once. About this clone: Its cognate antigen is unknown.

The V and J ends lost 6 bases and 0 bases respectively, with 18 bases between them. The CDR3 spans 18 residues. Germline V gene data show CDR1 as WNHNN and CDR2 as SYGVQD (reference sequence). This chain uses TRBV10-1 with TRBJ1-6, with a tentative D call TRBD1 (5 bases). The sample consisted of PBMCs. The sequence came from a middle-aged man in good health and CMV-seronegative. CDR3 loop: CASSLGHSQYSYNSPLHF. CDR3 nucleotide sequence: TGCGCCAGCAGCCTCGGACACTCCCAATACTCCTATAATTCACCCCTCCACTTT.